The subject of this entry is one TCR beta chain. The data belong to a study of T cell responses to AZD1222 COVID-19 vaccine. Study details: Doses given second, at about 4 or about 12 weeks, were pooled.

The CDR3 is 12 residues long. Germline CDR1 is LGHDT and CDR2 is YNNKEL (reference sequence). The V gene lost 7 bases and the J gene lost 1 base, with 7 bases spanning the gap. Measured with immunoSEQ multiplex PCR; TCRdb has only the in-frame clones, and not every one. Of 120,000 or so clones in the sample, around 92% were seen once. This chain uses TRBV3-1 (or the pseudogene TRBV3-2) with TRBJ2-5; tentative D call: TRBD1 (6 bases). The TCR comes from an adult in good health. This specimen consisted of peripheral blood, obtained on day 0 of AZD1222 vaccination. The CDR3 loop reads CASKQGQETQYF. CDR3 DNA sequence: TGTGCCAGCAAACAGGGCCAAGAGACCCAGTACTTC.